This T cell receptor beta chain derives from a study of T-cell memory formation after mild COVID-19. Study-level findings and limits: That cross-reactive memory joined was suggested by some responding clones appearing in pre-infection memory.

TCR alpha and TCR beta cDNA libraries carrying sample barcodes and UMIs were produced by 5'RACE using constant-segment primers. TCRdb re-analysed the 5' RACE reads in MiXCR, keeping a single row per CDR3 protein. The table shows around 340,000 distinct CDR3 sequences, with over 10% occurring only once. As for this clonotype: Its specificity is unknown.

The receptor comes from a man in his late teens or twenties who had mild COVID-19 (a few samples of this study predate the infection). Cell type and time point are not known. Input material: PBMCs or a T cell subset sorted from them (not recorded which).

CDR3 residues: CAWSGDSNEKLFF. For the CDR3, the DNA is TGTGCCTGGAGTGGGGACAGCAATGAAAAACTGTTTTTT. The chain links TRBV30 to TRBJ1-4; 7 bases match TRBD1. The V segment lost 1 base and the J segment 5 bases; nucleotides outside the gene matches: 1. The CDR3 sequence is 13 residues long. Germline CDR1 and CDR2: GTSNPN and SVGIG (reference sequence).